These 16 T cell receptor beta chains originate from one sample sequenced in a study of cytomegalovirus exposure and HLA in healthy donors. Researchers ran the PCR with 60 Vbeta and 13 Jbeta primers. Some clones are missing from TCRdb's copy, which holds only in-frame ones; the method was immunoSEQ multiplex PCR. The sample holds 180,000 or so clones; approximately 80% are singletons and the top ten take 0.098%. The sample comprised PBMCs. These TCRs come from a boy younger than 10 in good health and CMV-seronegative.

The chain uses TRBV7-8 and TRBJ2-1, with TRBD2 matching over 10 bases. The V gene end was trimmed by 5 bases and the J gene end by 14 bases; junction bases not matched to a gene: 6. CDR3 size: 12 residues. Germline loops: CDR1 SGHVS, CDR2 FQNEAQ. This CDR3 reads CASSRTSGAEFF. The CDR3 DNA is TGTGCCAGCAGCCGCACTAGCGGGGCAGAGTTCTTC. The full variable domain, its missing parts supplied by reference TRBV7-8 and TRBJ2-1, is GAGVSQSPRYKVAKRGQDVALRCDPISGHVSLFWYQQALGQGPEFLTYFQNEAQLDKSGLPSDRFFAERPEGSVSTLKIQRTQQEDSAVYLCASSRTSGAEFFGPGTRLTVL.

This clone appeared once. The chain carries TRBV6-5 and TRBJ2-7, with D perhaps TRBD1 (5 bases). The CDR3 is 13 amino acids. Looked up from germline, CDR1 is MNHEY and CDR2 is SVGAGI. The V and J ends lost 6 bases and 4 bases respectively, with 13 bases between them. CDR3 nucleotides: TGTGCCAGCAGAAGACAGAACCCATACGAGCAGTACTTC. Translated, it gives CASRRQNPYEQYF.

The chain uses TRBV27 and TRBJ2-3; 8 bases are a match to TRBD2. This CDR3 spans 16 amino acids. V lost 3 bases to trimming and J lost 4 bases; unmatched junction nucleotides: 9. Germline V CDR1 and CDR2: MNHEY, SMNVEV (reference sequence). The CDR3 DNA sequence: TGTGCCAGCAGTTTTCGAGCGGGGGAAGCGGCAGATACGCAGTATTTT. Translated: CASSFRAGEAADTQYF.

This chain links TRBV10-3 with TRBJ1-3; TRBD1 agrees at 11 bases. Germline assignment: CDR1 ENHRY and CDR2 SYGVKD. The V and J ends lost 6 bases and 0 bases, in that order; junction bases with no gene match: 4. The CDR3 sequence is 16 residues long. The CDR3 region has the DNA TGTGCCATCAGGGACGGACAGGGGGCCTCTGGAAACACCATATATTTT. It translates to CAIRDGQGASGNTIYF.

This clone was picked up one time. The genes are TRBV7-6 and TRBJ2-3; 10 bases are shared with TRBD2. The CDR3 totals 17 residues. J was trimmed by 7 bases and V by 5 bases; bases with no gene match: 15. CDR1 is SGHVS, CDR2 FNYEAQ, per germline. The CDR3 DNA sequence: TGTGCCAGCAGCCGAACCAGCCAGCGGGGGGGCGGAAATACGCAGTATTTT. Translation gives CASSRTSQRGGGNTQYF.

J is TRBJ2-3 and V is TRBV6-6; the match to TRBD2 covers 9 bases. CDR1 is MNHNY, CDR2 SVGAGI, per germline (reference sequence). The CDR3 runs to 15 residues. J was trimmed by 8 bases and V by 2 bases; bases with no gene match: 8. The CDR3 sequence is CASSYGAGGFGTQYF. In nucleotides, the CDR3 is TGTGCCAGCAGTTACGGGGCGGGGGGGTTTGGTACGCAGTATTTT.

The V gene is TRBV5-6, the J gene TRBJ1-5; D unclear. Trimming took 2 bases from V and 5 from J, leaving 5 bases between them. The CDR3 spans 12 residues. Germline assignment: CDR1 SGHDT and CDR2 YYEEEE. In nucleotides, the CDR3 is TGTGCCAGCAGCTTAATAGATCAGCCCCAGCATTTT. This encodes CASSLIDQPQHF.

The chain carries TRBV5-5 and TRBJ1-5; the D is unclear. The CDR3 has 14 residues. The germline V gene encodes CDR1 SGHKS and CDR2 YYEKEE (reference sequence). Trimming removed 2 bases from V and 5 bases from J, with 11 bases in between. The CDR3 DNA reads TGTGCCAGCAGCTTTGGGCGGGGAGATCAGCCCCAGCATTTT. Its protein is CASSFGRGDQPQHF.

The V gene is TRBV5-1, the J gene TRBJ2-5, with D perhaps TRBD2 (6 bases). The last part of the DNA fits TRBJ2-7 better; the J call may be wrong. The CDR3 runs 14 residues. Germline V gene lookup returns CDR1 SGHRS and CDR2 YFSETQ. In DNA, the CDR3 is TGCGCCAGCAGCCACGGGGGAACCCTATACGAGCAGTACTTC. It translates to CASSHGGTLYEQYF.

The chain links TRBV7-9 to TRBJ2-5; possible D gene TRBD2, 6 bases. The CDR3 covers 13 residues. Germline CDR1 is SEHNR and CDR2 is FQNEAQ (reference sequence). With 5 bases removed from V and 5 bases from J, the gap between germline ends came to 12 bases. CDR3 protein: CASSPGGTETQYF. Here the CDR3 DNA reads TGTGCCAGCAGCCCCGGGGGTACGGAGACCCAGTACTTC.

This chain links TRBV7-9 with TRBJ2-1; 10 bases are shared with TRBD2. CDR1 SEHNR and CDR2 FQNEAQ come from the germline V gene (reference sequence). There are 17 residues in the CDR3. V lost 4 bases to trimming and J lost 1 base; unmatched junction nucleotides: 7. The CDR3 DNA follows: TGTGCCAGCAGCTACGAAGCGGGGGGGAAGTCCTACAATGAGCAGTTCTTC. Protein product: CASSYEAGGKSYNEQFF.

The gene calls are TRBV18 and TRBJ2-5; 9 nucleotides agree with TRBD1. Germline assignment: CDR1 KGHSH and CDR2 LQKENI. The ends lost 3 bases at V and 4 bases at J; junction bases unmatched: 6. The CDR3 extends over 15 amino acids. CDR3: CASSPYRGQRETQYF. For the CDR3, the DNA is TGTGCCAGCTCACCTTACAGGGGGCAGCGAGAGACCCAGTACTTC.

Notes on this clone: A read error may account for a junction end that differs from germline. The chain couples TRBV7-9 to TRBJ2-2; 9 bases fit TRBD1. Germline CDR1 SEHNR, CDR2 FQNEAQ (reference sequence). The CDR3 has 15 residues. The CDR3 sequence: CSSSPDRGVTGELFF. CDR3 sequence (DNA): TGTTCCAGCAGCCCGGACAGGGGAGTGACCGGGGAGCTGTTTTTT.

The chain employs TRBV5-6 and TRBJ2-1, with D possibly TRBD2 on 6 matching bases. The V gene's germline CDR1 is SGHDT and CDR2 YYEEEE. With 5 bases removed from V and 4 bases from J, the gap between germline ends came to 16 bases. The CDR3 covers 15 residues. CDR3 DNA sequence: TGTGCCAGCAGTCGCGACTGGGGGGAATACAATGAGCAGTTCTTC. Amino acids: CASSRDWGEYNEQFF.

This clone was seen a handful of times. The chain joins TRBV7-9 to TRBJ1-3; 10 bases agree with TRBD1. Germline CDR1 SEHNR, CDR2 FQNEAQ (reference sequence). The CDR3 sequence is 14 residues long. V shed 5 bases and J 7 bases; nucleotides not matched to a gene: 5. Written as DNA, the CDR3 is TGTGCCAGCAGCGTAACGGGACAGGGGAACACCATATATTTT. It yields the protein CASSVTGQGNTIYF.

DNA of the CDR3: TGCGCCAGCAGCCAAGAAACCCAACTGAGGAGCACTGAAGCTTTCTTT. It translates to CASSQETQLRSTEAFF. This chain links TRBV4-3 with TRBJ1-1; D gene unclear. Deletions cut 0 bases from V and 4 bases from J, with 15 bases between. The CDR3 runs to 16 residues. Germline V gene sequence: CDR1 LGHNA, CDR2 YSLEER.